The text below deals with one T cell receptor beta chain. Its antigen is as yet unknown. The record originates from a study of metastatic and nonmetastatic thyroid tumors. In the study overall: For malignant and benign thyroid patients, tumor or nodule tissue and blood were the sources whose repertoires were compared. Study-level findings and limits: Benign nodules were reported to have significantly lower TCR beta diversity than malignant thyroid tumors, in blood and tumor.

The CDR3 has 15 amino acids. V lost 7 bases to trimming and J lost 16 bases; unmatched junction nucleotides: 22. Looked up from germline, CDR1 is MDHEN and CDR2 is SYDVKM. Thyroid surgery was performed in patients who had received no treatment beforehand. MiXCR was used by TCRdb to re-call the PCR reads. The profile shows tens of thousands of clones, approximately 22% of them singletons. The sequence was collected from a female donor with papillary thyroid cancer or a benign thyroid nodule (not recorded which). Some clones in this sample may be carry-over from other donors' samples. The chain is built from TRBV28 and TRBJ2-1; 7 bases map to TRBD1. The sample comprised tumor tissue. The DNA of the CDR3 is TGTGCCAGCAATACAAAAAAGGGGACAGTAGCTTTTAATTTCTTC. It specifies CASNTKKGTVAFNFF.